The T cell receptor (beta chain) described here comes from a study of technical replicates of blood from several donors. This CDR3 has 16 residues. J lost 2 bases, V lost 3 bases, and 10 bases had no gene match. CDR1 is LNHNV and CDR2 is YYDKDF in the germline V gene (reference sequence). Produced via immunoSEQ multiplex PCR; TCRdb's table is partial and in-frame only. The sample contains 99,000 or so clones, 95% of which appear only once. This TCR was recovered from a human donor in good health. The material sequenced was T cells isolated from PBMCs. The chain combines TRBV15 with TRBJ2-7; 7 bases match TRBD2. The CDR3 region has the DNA TGTGCCACCAGCAGGGGGGGGACTACAAGCCCCTACGAGCAGTACTTC. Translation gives CATSRGGTTSPYEQYF.